Listed below are T cell receptor beta chains from one sample, sequenced in a study of human T cells and chemical hapten exposure. A single record per CDR3 protein comes from TCRdb applying MiXCR to the 5' RACE reads. The table lists approximately 140,000 distinct CDR3 sequences, 4.1% of them singletons. The receptors originated from a female donor in good health. Each CDR3 is given with its conserved first and last residue. D genes are given only for firm matches. Size tells how often a clone was seen (once, few, many) or the class of an expanded clone, and some rows leave it out.

CDR3,DNA,V,length,size,D,J
CASSPPLATDTQYF,TGTGCCAGTAGTCCCCCATTAGCCACAGATACGCAGTATTTT,TRBV19,14,few,.,TRBJ2-3
CASSFAGIPSYEQYF,TGTGCCAGCAGTTTCGCGGGGATACCCTCCTACGAGCAGTACTTC,TRBV12-3/TRBV12-4,15,many,.,TRBJ2-7
CSVDPEGLGNEQYF,TGCAGCGTTGACCCGGAGGGTCTGGGGAACGAGCAGTACTTC,TRBV29-1,14,many,.,TRBJ2-7
CASSPQRGDLADTQYF,TGCGCCAGCAGCCCGCAGAGAGGGGATTTGGCAGATACGCAGTATTTT,TRBV4-3,16,many,.,TRBJ2-3
CASSSQGADIQYF,TGTGCCAGCAGCTCACAGGGGGCGGACATTCAGTACTTC,TRBV7-2,13,many,TRBD1,TRBJ2-4
CAITDIAGQVPYEQYF,TGTGCCATCACCGACATAGCGGGTCAAGTTCCGTACGAGCAGTACTTC,TRBV10-3,16,many,TRBD2,TRBJ2-7
CATSRPPYNEQFF,TGTGCCACCAGCAGACCTCCGTACAATGAGCAGTTCTTC,TRBV15,13,many,.,TRBJ2-1
CSVEVGPTSSDGYTF,TGCAGCGTTGAAGTAGGCCCTACTTCGAGCGATGGCTACACCTTC,TRBV29-1,15,.,.,TRBJ1-2
CASSFQGRNTEAFF,TGTGCCAGCAGTTTTCAGGGGAGGAACACTGAAGCTTTCTTT,TRBV6-2/TRBV6-3,14,many,.,TRBJ1-1
CASRRDNTEAFF,TGTGCCAGCAGGCGAGATAACACTGAAGCTTTCTTT,TRBV5-6,12,few,.,TRBJ1-1
CASSLDGTGNQPQHF,TGCGCCAGCAGCTTGGACGGTACGGGCAATCAGCCCCAGCATTTT,TRBV5-1,15,few,.,TRBJ1-5
CASSLARETHSPLHF,TGCGCCAGCAGCTTGGCGAGGGAGACCCACTCACCCCTCCACTTT,TRBV5-1,15,few,.,TRBJ1-6
CASSSPGTAPDTGELFF,TGTGCCAGCAGTTCCCCGGGGACGGCCCCGGACACCGGGGAGCTGTTTTTT,TRBV12-3/TRBV12-4,17,many,.,TRBJ2-2
CASSLAARGGLDEQHF,TGTGCCAGCAGCTTAGCGGCGCGGGGGGGCCTTGACGAGCAGCACTTC,TRBV7-2,16,few,TRBD2,TRBJ2-7
CASSLLGQPQHF,TGTGCCAGCAGCTTGCTGGGGCAGCCCCAGCATTTT,TRBV5-6,12,many,.,TRBJ1-5
CASSLGLRETQYF,TGTGCCAGCAGCTTAGGACTTAGGGAGACCCAGTACTTC,TRBV7-2,13,.,.,TRBJ2-5
CASSPRVPMTGTDTQYF,TGTGCCAGCAGTCCCCGAGTTCCCATGACAGGCACAGATACGCAGTATTTT,TRBV12-3/TRBV12-4,17,few,.,TRBJ2-3
CASSEGLGLRNQMEQYF,TGTGCCAGCAGTGAGGGTCTGGGACTCCGAAACCAGATGGAGCAGTACTTC,TRBV2,17,many,.,TRBJ2-7
CASSRPGQGGNSPLHF,TGTGCCAGCAGTCGTCCGGGACAGGGGGGAAATTCACCCCTCCACTTT,TRBV25-1,16,many,TRBD1,TRBJ1-6
CASSLVTEAYEQYF,TGTGCCAGCAGCTTGGTTACGGAAGCCTACGAGCAGTACTTC,TRBV5-6,14,many,.,TRBJ2-7
CSAILSGESTDTQYF,TGCAGTGCTATCTTAAGCGGGGAAAGCACAGATACGCAGTATTTT,TRBV20-1,15,many,TRBD2,TRBJ2-3
CASSPQLPLSYNEQFF,TGTGCCAGTAGTCCCCAACTACCCCTCTCCTACAATGAGCAGTTCTTC,TRBV19,16,few,.,TRBJ2-1
CSARGFGGPETQYF,TGCAGTGCTAGAGGGTTCGGGGGGCCGGAGACCCAGTACTTC,TRBV20-1,14,many,.,TRBJ2-5
CASSLQRETQYF,TGTGCCAGCAGTTTGCAGAGGGAGACCCAGTACTTC,TRBV6-2/TRBV6-3,12,many,.,TRBJ2-5
CSATPGALQETQYF,TGCAGTGCCACACCGGGGGCTTTGCAAGAGACCCAGTACTTC,TRBV20-1,14,many,.,TRBJ2-5
CAISGQGNNEQYF,TGTGCCATCAGTGGGCAGGGTAATAACGAGCAGTACTTC,TRBV10-3,13,many,.,TRBJ2-7
CASSLGTASNYGYTF,TGTGCCAGCAGCTTAGGTACAGCGTCTAACTATGGCTACACCTTC,TRBV7-9,15,many,.,TRBJ1-2
CASSMGQVANEKLFF,TGTGCCAGCAGTATGGGACAGGTTGCTAATGAAAAACTGTTTTTT,TRBV6-5,15,many,TRBD1,TRBJ1-4
CASSQSGGPKDEQFF,TGCGCCAGCAGCCAAAGCGGGGGGCCTAAGGATGAGCAGTTCTTC,TRBV4-3,15,many,TRBD2,TRBJ2-1
CASSQRQGLRNEQYF,TGCGCCAGCAGTCAACGACAGGGGTTAAGGAACGAGCAGTACTTC,TRBV23-1,15,many,TRBD1,TRBJ2-7
CASRLTRDSSYSPLHF,TGCGCCAGCAGACTTACCCGGGACAGTTCTTATTCACCCCTCCACTTT,TRBV5-1,16,many,TRBD1,TRBJ1-6
CSTWTGLNTEAFF,TGCAGCACGTGGACAGGGTTGAACACTGAAGCTTTCTTT,TRBV29-1,13,few,TRBD1,TRBJ1-1
CASSFGVETEAFF,TGTGCCAGCAGCTTTGGGGTAGAGACTGAAGCTTTCTTT,TRBV7-9,13,many,.,TRBJ1-1
CSARVAGDGQPQHF,TGCAGTGCTAGAGTTGCGGGGGACGGTCAGCCCCAGCATTTT,TRBV20-1,14,few,.,TRBJ1-5
CASSPSRTGSRGYTF,TGTGCCAGCAGCCCTTCCCGGACAGGGTCGCGTGGCTACACCTTC,TRBV11-2,15,many,TRBD1,TRBJ1-2
CASSEALPLGEGTGQPQHF,TGTGCCAGCAGTGAAGCGCTACCCTTGGGGGAGGGAACTGGTCAGCCCCAGCATTTT,TRBV6-1,19,few,.,TRBJ1-5
CASSLGTAGSSYEQYF,TGCGCCAGCAGCTTGGGTACAGCGGGGAGCTCCTACGAGCAGTACTTC,TRBV5-1,16,many,TRBD2,TRBJ2-7
CASSTQEEETQYF,TGTGCCAGCTCTACCCAGGAGGAGGAGACCCAGTACTTC,TRBV18,13,.,.,TRBJ2-5
CASSPRTAGNQPQHF,TGTGCCAGCAGCCCACGGACGGCGGGAAATCAGCCCCAGCATTTT,TRBV12-3/TRBV12-4,15,many,.,TRBJ1-5
CAISEFTGIEEYEQYF,TGTGCCATCAGTGAGTTCACAGGTATTGAGGAGTACGAGCAGTACTTC,TRBV10-3,16,many,.,TRBJ2-7
CASGLVWQSQMNTEAFF,TGTGCTAGTGGTTTGGTATGGCAGAGCCAGATGAACACTGAAGCTTTCTTT,TRBV12-5,17,many,.,TRBJ1-1
CASRRYSDSNQPQHF,TGTGCCAGCAGGCGGTACAGTGATAGCAATCAGCCCCAGCATTTT,TRBV2,15,many,.,TRBJ1-5
CASSRAKGGYGYTF,TGTGCCAGCAGTAGGGCGAAGGGGGGATATGGCTACACCTTC,TRBV12-3/TRBV12-4,14,few,.,TRBJ1-2
CASSEREVRQYF,TGTGCCAGCAGTGAACGGGAGGTGAGGCAGTATTTT,TRBV2,12,many,TRBD2,TRBJ2-3
CASSPVGGTATEAFF,TGTGCCAGCTCCCCGGTTGGGGGCACAGCGACTGAAGCTTTCTTT,TRBV18,15,many,.,TRBJ1-1
CASSVVGAFYNSPLHF,TGTGCCAGCAGTGTTGTAGGGGCCTTCTATAATTCACCCCTCCACTTT,TRBV2,16,.,.,TRBJ1-6
CSGAEETQYF,TGCAGCGGGGCGGAAGAGACCCAGTACTTC,TRBV29-1,10,many,.,TRBJ2-5
CASRGQVQETQYF,TGTGCCAGCAGGGGGCAGGTACAAGAGACCCAGTACTTC,TRBV12-3/TRBV12-4,13,.,.,TRBJ2-5
CSAELTDTQYF,TGCAGTGCCGAGCTCACAGATACGCAGTATTTT,TRBV20-1,11,few,.,TRBJ2-3
CASSLVRSQGPGNTIYF,TGTGCCAGCAGCTTAGTTAGGTCCCAGGGTCCTGGAAACACCATATATTTT,TRBV7-8,17,.,.,TRBJ1-3
CASSLWGPGNNSPLHF,TGTGCCAGCAGCTTATGGGGGCCCGGCAACAATTCACCCCTCCACTTT,TRBV7-2,16,many,.,TRBJ1-6
CASSTTSRGNDGYTF,TGTGCCAGTAGTACCACCTCCAGGGGTAACGATGGCTACACCTTC,TRBV19,15,.,.,TRBJ1-2
CASSLEPDSNSPLHF,TGCGCCAGCAGCTTGGAACCCGACAGCAATTCACCCCTCCACTTT,TRBV5-1,15,many,.,TRBJ1-6
CASRTGGYGYTF,TGTGCCAGCAGGACGGGTGGATATGGCTACACCTTC,TRBV6-5,12,many,.,TRBJ1-2
CASRGQGAGAEAFF,TGCGCCAGCCGAGGACAGGGGGCGGGGGCTGAAGCTTTCTTT,TRBV5-1,14,many,TRBD1,TRBJ1-1